This T cell receptor beta chain derives from a study of blood T cell repertoires in COVID-19. V lost 6 bases, J lost 7 bases, and 26 bases stayed unmatched. The length of the CDR3 is 22 residues. CDR1 and CDR2 from the germline V gene are LGHNT and FRNRAP. Profiled with immunoSEQ multiplex PCR; TCRdb holds only in-frame clones, not every one. This sample yields over 250,000 clones, of which around nine tenths are seen a single time; approximately 9.8% belongs to the top ten. Sequencing was done on a sample of peripheral blood. The clonotype comes from a man aged 35-49 years who had recovered from COVID-19. The chain is built from TRBV12-5 and TRBJ2-1; 14 bases match TRBD2. In nucleotides, the CDR3 is TGTGCTAGTGGCTACCTGGGGACTAGCGGGAGAACCGTAGACTTCGCGGGGAATGAGCAGTTCTTC. The encoded protein is CASGYLGTSGRTVDFAGNEQFF.